One and the same sample provided the 2 T cell receptor beta chains below, sequenced in a study of blood T cell repertoires in COVID-19. Clones were sequenced by immunoSEQ multiplex PCR, and TCRdb holds only the in-frame ones, with some missing. Here the sample spans a few hundred thousand clones, more than 70% being singletons. Sequencing was done on a sample of peripheral blood. These receptors originate from a woman aged 60-70 years with COVID-19, enrolled during active disease.

This clone has ten or more counts. The V call is TRBV5-6, the J call TRBJ2-7; 8 bases are a match to TRBD1. The germline CDR1 and CDR2 sequences are SGHDT and YYEEEE. J gave up 3 bases and V 0 bases, and 2 bases lay outside the gene matches. This CDR3 comprises 14 residues. Here the CDR3 reads CASSLGTGIYEQYF. CDR3 nucleotides: TGTGCCAGCAGCTTGGGGACAGGGATCTACGAGCAGTACTTC. The complete variable domain, with remaining parts taken from reference TRBV5-6 and TRBJ2-7, reads DAGVTQSPTHLIKTRGQQVTLRCSPKSGHDTVSWYQQALGQGPQFIFQYYEEEERQRGNFPDRFSGHQFPNYSSELNVNALLLGDSALYLCASSLGTGIYEQYFGPGTRLTVT.

The chain employs TRBV28 and TRBJ1-1; 10 bases fit TRBD1. The CDR3 runs 18 residues. Germline CDR1 and CDR2: MDHEN and SYDVKM. Germline trimming cut 7 bases from V and 5 bases from J; bases unmatched to any gene: 19. The CDR3 DNA sequence: TGTGCCAGCATCCCGACTCCCGGGACAGGGGAAGAAGGGACTGAAGCTTTCTTT. Translation: CASIPTPGTGEEGTEAFF.